Listed below are T cell receptor beta chains from one sample, sequenced in a study of OX40 agonist ivuxolimab in advanced cancers. Profiled with immunoSEQ multiplex PCR; TCRdb holds only in-frame clones, not every one. There are tens of thousands of clones in the sample; 70% to 90% occur only once, and about 1.3% lies in the top ten. Sequenced here: CD4+ or CD8+ T cells sorted from blood, sampled in a trial of the OX40 agonist ivuxolimab. Receptors originate from an adult with an advanced solid tumor such as melanoma, head and neck, liver or kidney cancer. Both conserved end residues are part of each CDR3. Fields, in order: D gene, clone size, J gene, V gene, CDR3 protein, CDR3 DNA. The D gene is left open where the match is weak. Clone sizes are given selectively: once, few, many, or a class where the clone is expanded.

TRBD1,NA,TRBJ2-3,TRBV10-3,CASLPLGQGEDTQYF,TGTGCCAGCTTGCCCCTGGGACAGGGGGAAGATACGCAGTATTTT
NA,NA,TRBJ1-5,TRBV6-5,CASSYGGNQPQHF,TGTGCCAGCAGTTACGGGGGCAATCAGCCCCAGCATTTT
TRBD2,NA,TRBJ2-7,TRBV29-1,CSVATSGNYEQYF,TGCAGCGTTGCGACTAGCGGCAACTACGAGCAGTACTTC
NA,NA,TRBJ1-5,TRBV6-5,CASSRGYNQPQHF,TGTGCCAGCAGCCGGGGATACAATCAGCCCCAGCATTTT
NA,NA,TRBJ1-1,TRBV6-5,CASSYSGGGGEAFF,TGTGCCAGCAGTTACTCCGGGGGGGGCGGTGAAGCTTTCTTT
TRBD1,NA,TRBJ2-7,TRBV4-1,CASSRQETRGFGVAYEQYF,TGCGCCAGCAGCCGCCAAGAGACCAGGGGGTTCGGGGTTGCCTACGAGCAGTACTTC
TRBD1,NA,TRBJ2-3,TRBV6-1,CASIQGGISDTQYF,TGTGCCAGCATTCAAGGGGGCATATCAGATACGCAGTATTTT
NA,NA,TRBJ2-5,TRBV5-1,CASSLAPRQETQYF,TGCGCCAGCAGCTTGGCTCCTAGGCAAGAGACCCAGTACTTC
NA,once,TRBJ1-1,TRBV30,CAWNLRDRRTEAFF,TGTGCCTGGAACCTCCGGGATCGACGTACTGAAGCTTTCTTT
NA,NA,TRBJ2-7,TRBV6-5,CASSYSAIPNYERYF,TGTGCCAGCAGTTACTCCGCAATCCCCAACTACGAGCGGTACTTC
NA,few,TRBJ1-2,TRBV21-1,CASSFQGKANYGYTF,TGTGCCAGCAGCTTTCAGGGAAAGGCGAACTATGGCTACACCTTC
NA,NA,TRBJ2-7,TRBV28,CASSLGIESYEQYF,TGTGCCAGCAGTTTAGGAATAGAATCCTACGAGCAGTACTTC
NA,NA,TRBJ2-4,TRBV6-5,CASSYDRTLAKNIQYF,TGTGCCAGCAGCTACGACCGCACGCTAGCCAAAAACATTCAGTACTTC
NA,few,TRBJ2-7,TRBV12-5,CASGTDSSFYEQYF,TGTGCTAGTGGTACAGACAGTTCCTTCTACGAGCAGTACTTC
TRBD2,NA,TRBJ2-3,TRBV10-3,CAISEREGPDTQYF,TGTGCCATCAGTGAGCGGGAGGGCCCAGATACGCAGTATTTT
TRBD1,NA,TRBJ2-1,TRBV15,CATSRDTGTANYNEQFF,TGTGCCACCAGCAGAGATACCGGGACAGCGAACTACAATGAGCAGTTCTTC
NA,NA,TRBJ1-6,TRBV30,CAWSSGGDHSPLHF,TGTGCCTGGAGCTCCGGGGGTGACCATTCACCCCTCCACTTT
NA,NA,TRBJ2-7,TRBV21-1,CASSKADGTGWGVYEQYF,TGTGCCAGCAGCAAAGCGGACGGGACAGGGTGGGGCGTGTACGAGCAGTACTTC
TRBD2,NA,TRBJ2-4,TRBV18,CASSPTVGRGKNIQYF,TGTGCCAGCTCACCAACGGTCGGGAGGGGCAAAAACATTCAGTACTTC
NA,once,TRBJ1-4,TRBV7-9,CASSLEAGEKLFF,TGTGCCAGCAGCTTAGAGGCGGGTGAAAAACTGTTTTTT
TRBD2,NA,TRBJ2-7,TRBV6-6,CASSSSGRTYEQYF,TGTGCCAGCAGTTCTAGCGGGAGGACCTACGAGCAGTACTTC
NA,NA,TRBJ2-7,TRBV12-5,CASGLDGHYEQYF,TGTGCTAGTGGTTTGGACGGACACTACGAGCAGTACTTC
NA,NA,TRBJ1-6,TRBV18,CASSSQEGSPLHF,TGTGCCAGCTCATCCCAGGAGGGTTCACCCCTCCACTTT
NA,once,TRBJ1-1,TRBV4-3,CASSHEGSRGTEAFF,TGCGCCAGCAGCCATGAGGGTTCCAGAGGCACTGAAGCTTTCTTT
TRBD1,NA,TRBJ2-7,TRBV2,CATSRQGPTYEQYF,TGTGCCACCTCTCGACAGGGGCCAACCTACGAGCAGTACTTC
NA,NA,TRBJ1-4,TRBV30,CAWSVGTWGEKLFF,TGTGCCTGGAGTGTTGGGACGTGGGGGGAAAAACTGTTTTTT